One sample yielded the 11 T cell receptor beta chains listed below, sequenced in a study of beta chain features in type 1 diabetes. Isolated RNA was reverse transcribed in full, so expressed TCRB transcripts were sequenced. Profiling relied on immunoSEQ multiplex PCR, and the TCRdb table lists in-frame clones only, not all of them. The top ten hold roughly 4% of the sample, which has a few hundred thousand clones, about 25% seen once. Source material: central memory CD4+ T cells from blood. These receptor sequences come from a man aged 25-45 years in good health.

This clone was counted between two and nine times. CDR3 amino acids: CASSLSRVGTRDTQYF. The CDR3 DNA reads as TGTGCCAGCAGCTTATCTCGTGTAGGGACTAGAGATACGCAGTATTTT. The rearrangement joins TRBV7-2 to TRBJ2-3; 8 bases line up with TRBD2. The germline CDR1 and CDR2 sequences are SGHTA and FQGNSA. V dropped 2 bases and J dropped 5; count of bases not matched to a gene: 9. There are 16 residues in the CDR3.

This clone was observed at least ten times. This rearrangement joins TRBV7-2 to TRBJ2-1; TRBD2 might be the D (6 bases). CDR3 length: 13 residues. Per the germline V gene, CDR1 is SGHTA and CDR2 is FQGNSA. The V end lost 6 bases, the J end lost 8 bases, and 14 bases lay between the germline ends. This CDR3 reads CASRPTSFDEQFF. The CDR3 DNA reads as TGTGCCAGCAGACCGACTAGTTTTGATGAGCAGTTCTTC.

The DNA of the CDR3 is TGTGCCTGGAGTCCGAACACCGGACAATCCGGGGAGACCCAGTACTTC. This codes for CAWSPNTGQSGETQYF. V and J are TRBV30 and TRBJ2-5, with a possible D match to TRBD1 (5 bases). Germline CDR1 is GTSNPN and CDR2 is SVGIG (reference sequence). V lost 2 bases and J 5 bases, leaving 21 bases between the germline ends. The CDR3 contains 16 residues.

In DNA form, the CDR3 reads TGCGCCAGCAGCTCGACAGGGCCCTATGGCTACACCTTC. It encodes CASSSTGPYGYTF. The gene calls are TRBV5-1 and TRBJ1-2; the match to TRBD1 covers 7 bases. There are 13 residues in the CDR3. The germline CDR1 and CDR2 sequences are SGHRS and YFSETQ. V gave up 3 bases and J gave up 4 bases; unmatched junction bases: 3.

CDR3 residues: CASSSRQGEAHPGNTIYF. In DNA, the CDR3 is TGTGCCAGCAGCTCCAGACAGGGGGAAGCACACCCTGGAAACACCATATATTTT. The chain uses TRBV7-2 and TRBJ1-3, with 9 bases aligning to TRBD1. Losses at the gene ends were 4 bases for V and 2 bases for J; bases not matched to a gene: 12. The V gene's germline CDR1 is SGHTA and CDR2 FQGNSA. The CDR3 sequence is 18 residues long. The variable domain in full, with the rest retrieved from reference TRBV7-2 and TRBJ1-3, is GAGVSQSPSNKVTEKGKDVELRCDPISGHTALYWYRQSLGQGLEFLIYFQGNSAPDKSGLPSDRFSAERTGGSVSTLTIQRTQQEDSAVYLCASSSRQGEAHPGNTIYFGEGSWLTVV.

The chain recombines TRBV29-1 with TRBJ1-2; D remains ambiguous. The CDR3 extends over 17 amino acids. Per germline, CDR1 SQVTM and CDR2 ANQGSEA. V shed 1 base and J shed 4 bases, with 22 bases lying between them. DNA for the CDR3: TGCAGCGTTGAAGGGGCAGGAGGGCAGTGGAGAAGCTATGGCTACACCTTC. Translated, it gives CSVEGAGGQWRSYGYTF.

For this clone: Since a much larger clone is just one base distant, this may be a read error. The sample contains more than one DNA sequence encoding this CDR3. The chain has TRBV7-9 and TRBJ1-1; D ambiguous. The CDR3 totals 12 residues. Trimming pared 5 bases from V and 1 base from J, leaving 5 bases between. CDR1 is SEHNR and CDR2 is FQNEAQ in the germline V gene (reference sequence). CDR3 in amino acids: CASSPENTEAFF. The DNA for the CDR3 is TGTGCCAGCAGCCCCGAGAACACTGAAGCTTTCTTT.

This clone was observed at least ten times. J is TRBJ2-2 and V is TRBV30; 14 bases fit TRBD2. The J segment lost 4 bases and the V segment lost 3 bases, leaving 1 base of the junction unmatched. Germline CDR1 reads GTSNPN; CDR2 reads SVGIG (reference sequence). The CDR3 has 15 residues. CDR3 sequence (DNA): TGTGCCTGGAGAGGGACTAGCGGGGGCACCGGGGAGCTGTTTTTT. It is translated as CAWRGTSGGTGELFF.

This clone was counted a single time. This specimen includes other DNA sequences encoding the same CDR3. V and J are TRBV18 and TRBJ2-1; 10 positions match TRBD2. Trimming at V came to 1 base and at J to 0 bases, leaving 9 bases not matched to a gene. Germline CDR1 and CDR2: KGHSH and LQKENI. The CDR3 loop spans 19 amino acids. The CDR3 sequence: CASSPLPAGGPSSYNEQFF. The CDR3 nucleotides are TGTGCCAGCTCACCACTCCCAGCGGGAGGGCCGAGCTCCTACAATGAGCAGTTCTTC.

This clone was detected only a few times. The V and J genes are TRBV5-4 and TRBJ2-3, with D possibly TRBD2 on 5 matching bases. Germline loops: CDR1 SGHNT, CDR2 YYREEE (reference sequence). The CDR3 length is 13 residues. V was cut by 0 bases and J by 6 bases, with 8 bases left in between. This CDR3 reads CASSLGPSDTQYF. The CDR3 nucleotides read TGTGCCAGCAGCTTGGGCCCTAGCGATACGCAGTATTTT.

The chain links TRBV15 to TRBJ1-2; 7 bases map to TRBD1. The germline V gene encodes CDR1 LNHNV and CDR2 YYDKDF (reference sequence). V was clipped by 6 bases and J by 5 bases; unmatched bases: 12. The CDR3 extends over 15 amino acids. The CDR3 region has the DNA TGTGCCACCAGTACCATCCGGGACAGTCCGTATGGCTACACCTTC. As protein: CATSTIRDSPYGYTF.